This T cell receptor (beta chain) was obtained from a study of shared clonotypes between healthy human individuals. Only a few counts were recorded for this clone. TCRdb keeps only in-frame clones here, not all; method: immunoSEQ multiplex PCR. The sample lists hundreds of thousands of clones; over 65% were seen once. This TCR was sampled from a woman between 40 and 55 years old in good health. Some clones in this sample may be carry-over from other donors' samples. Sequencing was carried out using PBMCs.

In nucleotides, the CDR3 is TGTGCCAGCAGCTTGGGGGGCGCGGGACTAGCGGGGACCGGGGAGCTGTTTTTT. Residues: CASSLGGAGLAGTGELFF. The gene calls are TRBV5-6 and TRBJ2-2; TRBD2 aligns across 13 bases. With 0 bases clipped from V and 5 bases from J, the junction kept 7 bases outside the gene matches. Germline V gives CDR1 SGHDT, CDR2 YYEEEE. CDR3 length: 18 amino acids.